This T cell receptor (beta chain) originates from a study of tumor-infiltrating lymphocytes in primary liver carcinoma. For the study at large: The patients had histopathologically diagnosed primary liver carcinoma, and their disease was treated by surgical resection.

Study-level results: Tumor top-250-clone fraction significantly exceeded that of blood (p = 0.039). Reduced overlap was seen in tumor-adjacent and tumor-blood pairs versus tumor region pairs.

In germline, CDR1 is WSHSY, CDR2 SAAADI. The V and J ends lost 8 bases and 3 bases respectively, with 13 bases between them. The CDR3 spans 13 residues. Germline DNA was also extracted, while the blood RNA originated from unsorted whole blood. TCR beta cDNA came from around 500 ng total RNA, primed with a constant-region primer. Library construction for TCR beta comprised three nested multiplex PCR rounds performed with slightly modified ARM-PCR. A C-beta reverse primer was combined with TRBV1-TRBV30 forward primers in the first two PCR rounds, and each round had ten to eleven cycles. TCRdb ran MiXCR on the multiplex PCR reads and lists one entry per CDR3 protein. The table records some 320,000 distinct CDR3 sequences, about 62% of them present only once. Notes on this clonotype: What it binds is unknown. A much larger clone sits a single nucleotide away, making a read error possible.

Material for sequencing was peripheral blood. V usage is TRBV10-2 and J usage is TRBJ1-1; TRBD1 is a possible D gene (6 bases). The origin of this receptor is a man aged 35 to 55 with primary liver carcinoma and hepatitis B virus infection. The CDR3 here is CASLKGGDTEAFF. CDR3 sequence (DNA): TGCGCCAGCTTGAAAGGGGGGGACACTGAAGCTTTCTTT.